One sample yielded the 18 T cell receptor beta chains listed below, sequenced in a study of CD8 T cells in ankylosing spondylitis. TCRdb analysed the 5' RACE reads with MiXCR anew, one entry per CDR3 protein. The profile covers roughly 120,000 distinct CDR3 sequences, with about an eighth appearing a single time and approximately 3% taken by the ten largest. Sequenced sample: blood, either unsorted or a sorted T cell fraction (not recorded which). These receptors came from a female donor with ankylosing spondylitis or in good health (not recorded which).

The table lists this clonotype with many counts. The chain joins TRBV5-1 to TRBJ1-1; TRBD1 matches at 7 bases. Germline V gene data show CDR1 as SGHRS and CDR2 as YFSETQ. Trimming took 0 bases from V and 7 from J; bases not matched to a gene: 6. The CDR3 runs 14 residues. Written as DNA, the CDR3 is TGCGCCAGCAGCTTGGGACAGGGAAAGAATGAAGCTTTCTTT. As protein: CASSLGQGKNEAFF.

The chain uses TRBV27 and TRBJ1-3; the D is unclear. Germline CDR1 and CDR2: MNHEY and SMNVEV (reference sequence). V shed 8 bases and J shed 3 bases, with 11 bases lying between them. The CDR3 is made up of 13 amino acids. The CDR3 DNA reads as TGTGCCAGCGTGATCCGCTTTGGAAACACCATATATTTT. Translating it yields CASVIRFGNTIYF.

Many counts were recorded for this clonotype. The rearrangement uses TRBV27 and TRBJ2-2; no clear D. The V gene's germline CDR1 is MNHEY and CDR2 SMNVEV (reference sequence). V was trimmed by 2 bases and J by 2 bases, leaving 15 bases between them. The CDR3 is 17 residues long. The CDR3 region has the DNA TGTGCCAGCAGTTTACGACGGCCCGATATAAACACCGGGGAGCTGTTTTTT. It specifies CASSLRRPDINTGELFF.

This clonotype was picked up a small number of times. V gene TRBV19 combines with J gene TRBJ2-7, with D tentatively TRBD1 (5 bases). The germline gives CDR1 LNHDA, CDR2 SQIVND (reference sequence). Trimming pared 4 bases from V and 3 bases from J, leaving 16 bases between. This CDR3 is 15 amino acids long. The CDR3 loop reads CASSKPDTGYYEQYF. CDR3 sequence (DNA): TGTGCCAGTAGTAAGCCGGACACAGGCTACTACGAGCAGTACTTC.

The chain joins TRBV29-1 to TRBJ2-7; D not resolved. This CDR3 is 12 amino acids long. Germline values: CDR1 SQVTM, CDR2 ANQGSEA. V was clipped by 0 bases and J by 2 bases, with 5 bases between them. The CDR3 DNA reads TGCAGCGTTGAAGAGGGAACCTACGAGCAGTACTTC. This translates into CSVEEGTYEQYF.

This clonotype was recorded many times. The chain links TRBV5-1 to TRBJ2-7; no firm D call. Germline CDR1 SGHRS, CDR2 YFSETQ. The V end lost 4 bases, the J end lost 0 bases, and 14 bases lay between the germline ends. The CDR3 runs 15 residues. CDR3 region: CASSPGNRSSYEQYF. CDR3 nucleotides: TGCGCCAGCAGCCCCGGAAATAGGAGCTCCTACGAGCAGTACTTC.

Concerning this clonotype: A much larger clone lies one base from this, so it may be a read error. The V call is TRBV10-3, the J call TRBJ1-1, with 9 bases aligning to TRBD1. Looked up from germline, CDR1 is ENHRY and CDR2 is SYGVKD. The CDR3 totals 14 residues. CDR3 in amino acids: CATSVQGANTEAFF. The CDR3 nucleotides are TGTGCCACCAGTGTACAGGGGGCAAACACTGAAGCTTTCTTT.

This clonotype showed up many times. The rearrangement links TRBV30 to TRBJ1-1; the D is unclear. With 3 bases removed from V and 1 base from J, the gap between germline ends came to 15 bases. The CDR3 is made up of 15 amino acids. Germline CDR1 reads GTSNPN; CDR2 reads SVGIG (reference sequence). The DNA of the CDR3 is TGTGCCTGGAGAGACTTCCGATCCTCGAACACTGAAGCTTTCTTT. Amino acids: CAWRDFRSSNTEAFF.

The chain is built from TRBV9 and TRBJ2-7; TRBD2 is a possible D gene (6 bases). Germline values: CDR1 SGDLS, CDR2 YYNGEE. This CDR3 region has 15 residues. Between the trimmed V and J ends, which lost 0 bases and 1 base, there was a span of 11 bases. As DNA, the CDR3 is TGTGCCAGCAGCGTAGCCAGGGACTGGTCCTACGAGCAGTACTTC. Encoded protein: CASSVARDWSYEQYF.

For this clonotype: A much larger clone differs by one base, so this may be a read error. This chain joins TRBV5-1 and TRBJ1-1; D ambiguous. The CDR3 spans 14 residues. Per the germline V gene, CDR1 is SGHRS and CDR2 is YFSETQ. CDR3 bases: TGCGCCAGCAGCCCCAGGCTGTTGAACACTGAATCTTTCTTT. Amino acids: CASSPRLLNTESFF.

This clonotype was seen a few times. This sequence joins TRBV6-5 and TRBJ1-1; unclear D gene. Trimming stripped 7 bases from V and 1 base from J, with 4 bases between. Per the germline V gene, CDR1 is MNHEY and CDR2 is SVGAGI. This CDR3 is built from 11 residues. CDR3 nucleotide sequence: TGTGCCAGCATGAGGAACACTGAAGCTTTCTTT. It is translated as CASMRNTEAFF.

This sequence joins TRBV28 and TRBJ2-5; TRBD1 matches 8 bases. Looked up from germline, CDR1 is MDHEN and CDR2 is SYDVKM. V shed 4 bases, J shed 1 base, and the junction held 2 bases outside the gene matches. CDR3 size: 14 residues. CDR3: CASSWDRLQETQYF. The CDR3 bases are TGTGCCAGCAGTTGGGACAGGCTCCAAGAGACCCAGTACTTC.

The chain joins TRBV5-1 to TRBJ2-5; D not resolved. Looked up from germline, CDR1 is SGHRS and CDR2 is YFSETQ. V lost 1 base and J lost 8, with 12 bases in between. The CDR3 consists of 13 residues. The CDR3 DNA reads TGCGCCAGCAGCTTGATGTTTGGGCGCACCCAGTACTTC. Translation: CASSLMFGRTQYF. The full variable domain, with the rest looked up from reference TRBV5-1 and TRBJ2-5, is KAGVTQTPRYLIKTRGQQVTLSCSPISGHRSVSWYQQTPGQGLQFLFEYFSETQRNKGNFPGRFSGRQFSNSRSEMNVSTLELGDSALYLCASSLMFGRTQYFGPGTRLLVL.

V gene TRBV20-1 combines with J gene TRBJ2-7, with TRBD2 matching 14 bases. The CDR3 is 16 residues long. CDR1 DFQATT and CDR2 SNEGSKA come from the germline V gene (reference sequence). Trimming at V came to 0 bases and at J to 7 bases, leaving 8 bases not matched to a gene. In nucleotides, the CDR3 is TGCAGTGCTAGAGATTCGGGGGGGACTAGCGGGGGAGAGCAGTACTTC. Protein: CSARDSGGTSGGEQYF.

Many counts were recorded for this clonotype. The chain combines TRBV6-2 or TRBV6-3 with TRBJ2-5; D might be TRBD1 (6 bases). The ends were cut back, 5 bases at V and 6 bases at J, with 13 bases in the middle. Germline assignment: CDR1 MNHEY and CDR2 SVGEGT. The CDR3 has 13 residues. As DNA, the CDR3 is TGTGCCAGCAGTAGGGACCAGGGGCAGACCCAGTACTTC. This translates into CASSRDQGQTQYF.

This clonotype has ten or more counts. This CDR3 reads CASSLWGGGTDTQYF. The CDR3 DNA reads as TGTGCCAGCAGTCTCTGGGGGGGCGGGACAGATACGCAGTATTTT. The V call is TRBV7-2, the J call TRBJ2-3; TRBD2 is a possible D gene (7 bases). Germline values: CDR1 SGHTA, CDR2 FQGNSA. The V gene lost 6 bases and the J gene lost 3 bases, with 16 bases spanning the gap. This CDR3 is 15 amino acids long.

The V and J genes are TRBV20-1 and TRBJ1-2; 8 nucleotides line up with TRBD1. In germline, CDR1 is DFQATT, CDR2 SNEGSKA (reference sequence). Germline trimming cut 0 bases from V and 4 bases from J; bases unmatched to any gene: 7. This CDR3 is 15 amino acids long. CDR3 residues: CSARDSRGPTYGYTF. For the CDR3, the DNA is TGCAGTGCTAGAGATAGCAGGGGGCCTACCTATGGCTACACCTTC.

This clonotype was detected ten times or more. The chain recombines TRBV30 with TRBJ2-7; the D is unclear. V was pared by 0 bases and J by 5 bases, with 5 bases between. The germline V gene has CDR1 GTSNPN and CDR2 SVGIG (reference sequence). This CDR3 region has 11 residues. The CDR3: CAWSVRDEQYF. DNA for the CDR3: TGTGCCTGGAGTGTACGTGACGAGCAGTACTTC. Full variable domain (outside the CDR3, taken from reference TRBV30 and TRBJ2-7): SQTIHQWPATLVQPVGSPLSLECTVEGTSNPNLYWYRQAAGRGLQLLFYSVGIGQISSEVPQNLSASRPQDRQFILSSKKLLLSDSGFYLCAWSVRDEQYFGPGTRLTVT.